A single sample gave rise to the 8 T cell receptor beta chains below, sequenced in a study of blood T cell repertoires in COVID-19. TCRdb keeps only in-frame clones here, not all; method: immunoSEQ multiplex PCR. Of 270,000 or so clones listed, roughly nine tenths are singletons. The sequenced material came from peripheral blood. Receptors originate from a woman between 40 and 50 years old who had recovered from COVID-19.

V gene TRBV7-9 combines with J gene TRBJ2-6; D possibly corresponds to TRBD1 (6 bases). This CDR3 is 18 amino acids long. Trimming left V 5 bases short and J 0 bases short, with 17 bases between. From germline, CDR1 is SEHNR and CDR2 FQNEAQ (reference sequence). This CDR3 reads CASSARQVVHSGANVLTF. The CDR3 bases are TGTGCCAGCAGCGCCAGACAGGTGGTTCACTCTGGGGCCAACGTCCTGACTTTC.

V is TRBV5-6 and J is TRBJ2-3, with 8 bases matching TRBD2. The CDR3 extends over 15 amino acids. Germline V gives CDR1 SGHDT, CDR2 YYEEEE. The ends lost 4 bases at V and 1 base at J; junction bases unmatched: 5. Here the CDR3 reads CASSQLADGTDTQYF. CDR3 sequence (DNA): TGTGCCAGCAGCCAACTAGCGGACGGCACAGATACGCAGTATTTT.

CDR3 nucleotide sequence: TGCGCCAGCAGCTTGGTAGAGGGGGCAAATGAAAAACTGTTTTTT. It translates to CASSLVEGANEKLFF. The chain uses TRBV5-1 and TRBJ1-4, with 7 bases matching TRBD1. This CDR3 spans 15 amino acids. Germline assignment: CDR1 SGHRS and CDR2 YFSETQ. V was pared by 0 bases and J by 5 bases, with 4 bases of the junction left unmatched.

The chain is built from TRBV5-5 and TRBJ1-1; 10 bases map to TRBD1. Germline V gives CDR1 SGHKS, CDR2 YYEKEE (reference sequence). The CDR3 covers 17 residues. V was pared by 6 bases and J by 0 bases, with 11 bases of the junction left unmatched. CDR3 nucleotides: TGTGCCAGCAAATCCACCGGGACAGGGGCCATGAACACTGAAGCTTTCTTT. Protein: CASKSTGTGAMNTEAFF.

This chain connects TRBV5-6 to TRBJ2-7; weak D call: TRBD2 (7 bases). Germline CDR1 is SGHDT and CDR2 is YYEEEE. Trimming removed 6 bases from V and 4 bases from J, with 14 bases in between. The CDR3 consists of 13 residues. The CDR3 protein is CASTQGGGYEQYF. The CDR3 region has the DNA TGTGCCAGCACCCAGGGAGGGGGGTACGAGCAGTACTTC. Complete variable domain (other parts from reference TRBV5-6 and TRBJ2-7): DAGVTQSPTHLIKTRGQQVTLRCSPKSGHDTVSWYQQALGQGPQFIFQYYEEEERQRGNFPDRFSGHQFPNYSSELNVNALLLGDSALYLCASTQGGGYEQYFGPGTRLTVT.

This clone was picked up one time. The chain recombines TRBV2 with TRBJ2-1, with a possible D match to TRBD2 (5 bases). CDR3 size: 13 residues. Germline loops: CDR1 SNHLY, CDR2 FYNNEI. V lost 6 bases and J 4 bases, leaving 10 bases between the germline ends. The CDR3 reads CASSVDLYNEQFF. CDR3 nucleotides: TGTGCCAGCAGCGTGGACTTGTACAATGAGCAGTTCTTC.

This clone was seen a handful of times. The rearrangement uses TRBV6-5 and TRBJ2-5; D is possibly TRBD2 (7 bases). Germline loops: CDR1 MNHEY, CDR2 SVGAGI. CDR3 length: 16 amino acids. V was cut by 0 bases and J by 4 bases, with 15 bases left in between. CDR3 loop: CASSYSPGGLGETQYF. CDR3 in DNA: TGTGCCAGCAGTTACTCGCCGGGGGGCCTGGGAGAGACCCAGTACTTC.

DNA for the CDR3: TGTGCCAGCAGTTTATTTTCCGGGAATGAGCAGTTCTTC. Its protein product is CASSLFSGNEQFF. The gene calls are TRBV27 and TRBJ2-1, with D unclear. The CDR3 extends over 13 amino acids. Trimming took off 1 base at V and 7 bases at J, with 8 bases between the two ends. Germline V gene sequence: CDR1 MNHEY, CDR2 SMNVEV (reference sequence).